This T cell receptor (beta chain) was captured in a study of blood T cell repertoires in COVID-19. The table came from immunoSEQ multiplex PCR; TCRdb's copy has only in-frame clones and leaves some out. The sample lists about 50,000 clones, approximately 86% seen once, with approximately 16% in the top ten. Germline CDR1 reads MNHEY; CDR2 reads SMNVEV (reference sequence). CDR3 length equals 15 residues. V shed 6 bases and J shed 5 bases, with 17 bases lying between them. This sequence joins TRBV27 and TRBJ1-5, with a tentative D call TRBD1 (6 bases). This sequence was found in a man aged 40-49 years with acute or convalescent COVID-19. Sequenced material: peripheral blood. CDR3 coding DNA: TGTGCCAGCAGGAAACGAGGACAGCAAGATCAGCCCCAGCATTTT. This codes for CASRKRGQQDQPQHF.